A single T cell receptor beta chain is shown here with its context. The antigen remains unidentified. At one of its ends the junction is not consistent with the germline gene, which may arise from a read error. The CDR3 extends over 15 amino acids. Germline CDR1 is SNHLY and CDR2 is FYNNEI. This sample was included in a study of beta chain features in type 1 diabetes. Regarding the study as a whole: Patients' naive, central memory and regulatory TCRB repertoires appeared more alike than those of healthy donors.

The isolated RNA, all of it, was reverse transcribed, so expressed TCRB transcripts were what got sequenced. Measured with immunoSEQ multiplex PCR; TCRdb has only the in-frame clones, and not every one. The sample consists of a few hundred thousand clones, approximately 15% of them appearing once. The TCR sequence derives from a man aged 25-40 years in good health. The sequenced material came from naive CD4+ T cells from blood. The rearrangement uses TRBV2 and TRBJ1-5; D unclear. The CDR3 sequence: CASSERLHSYQPQHF. The CDR3 region has the DNA TGTGCCAGCAGTGAAAGGTTACATAGCTATCAGCCCCAGCATTTT.